What follows is one T cell receptor beta chain and its context. This record belongs to a study of blood T cell repertoires in COVID-19. Study as a whole: The study drew acute and convalescent COVID-19 samples from the United States, Italy and Spain. In each case, the material was cDNA or gDNA derived from T cells, B-cell-depleted T cells, or PBMCs.

Original analysis: The authors estimated nucleated cell counts from reference gene primer amplification. TCRdb keeps only in-frame clones here, not all; method: immunoSEQ multiplex PCR. The DNA was the basis for D and trimming; V, J and clone size are from that table. The sample consists of fewer than 350,000 clones, over 75% of them appearing once. Trimming removed 6 bases from V and 0 bases from J, with 12 bases in between. The germline V gene encodes CDR1 MNHEY and CDR2 SVGAGI. CDR3 size: 15 residues. Material for sequencing was peripheral blood. The source of this sequence is a woman in her 50s who had recovered from COVID-19. The gene calls are TRBV6-5 and TRBJ1-5, with D possibly being TRBD1 (6 bases). This CDR3 reads CASRASGDSNQPQHF. In nucleotides, the CDR3 is TGTGCCAGCAGAGCCTCAGGGGATAGCAATCAGCCCCAGCATTTT.